The source of this T cell receptor beta chain is a study of cytomegalovirus exposure and HLA in healthy donors. This CDR3 has 16 amino acids. With 4 bases removed from V and 3 bases from J, the gap between germline ends came to 14 bases. Germline CDR1 reads SGHRS; CDR2 reads YFSETQ. Primers for the PCR totalled 60 Vbeta and 13 Jbeta. TCRdb's table, derived via immunoSEQ multiplex PCR, lists solely in-frame clones and lacks some. The sample lists around 120,000 clones; approximately 76% were seen once. The study, taken as a whole, reports: Accurate HLA-A and HLA-B prediction from TCR beta sequences was reported for most subjects. It was taken for granted in presence/absence analyses that sequencing depth across donors was roughly uniform.

As concerns this clone: Antigen specificity is unknown.

Sequenced sample: PBMCs. The chain has TRBV5-1 and TRBJ2-6, with D unresolved. This receptor was obtained from a man aged 60 to 69 in good health and CMV-seropositive. The CDR3 bases are TGCGCCAGCAGCCTGCCCCGACTTGGTGGGGCCAACGTCCTGACTTTC. Protein product: CASSLPRLGGANVLTF.